The clone carrying this T cell receptor (beta chain) is medium-sized. Its matching antigen is unknown. The data were taken from a study of T cells in localized non-small cell lung cancer. Study-wide results and caveats: Uninvolved nearby lung showed the greatest T cell clonality, exceeding that found in tumor. Multi-region tumor sequencing was not done, so intratumor heterogeneity could not be excluded. There was an association of higher blood T cell density with longer overall survival.

Generated by immunoSEQ multiplex PCR, the TCRdb table keeps only in-frame clones and is missing some. The sample shows around 2,000 clones, about 23% of them seen only once. This TCR was sampled from a female donor of 60 years or more with stage II squamous cell lung carcinoma. Specimen: lung tumor tissue, collected before any cancer treatment.

CDR3 amino acids: CASSLDGLDTGELFF. CDR3 nucleotide sequence: TGTGCCAGCAGCTTAGACGGGTTGGACACCGGGGAGCTGTTTTTT. The rearrangement links TRBV11-3 to TRBJ2-2; D gene uncertain. The length of the CDR3 is 15 residues. V lost 0 bases to trimming and J lost 3 bases, with 8 bases between them. The V gene's germline CDR1 is SGHNT and CDR2 YENEEA.